The rows below give T cell receptor beta chains drawn from one sample of a study of T cell repertoires in cytomegalovirus infection. TCRdb analysed the reads with MiXCR anew, one entry per CDR3 protein. This sample has 150,000 to 200,000 distinct CDR3 sequences, with approximately 28% found just once. Sequences were obtained from PBMCs. Receptors were obtained from a human donor in good health (CMV status not recorded). Some clones in this sample may be carry-over from other donors' samples. Each CDR3 is given with its conserved first and last residue.

cdr3_aa,v_call
CASSLGWSSYNSPLHF,TRBV19
CASSRGTGGGYTF,TRBV11-2
CASTGTINADTQYF,TRBV2
CASSITGTTGTGELFF,TRBV7-8
CASSPYNEQFF,TRBV2
CASSLVNGRAFF,TRBV7-8
CASSVAPPGQGIYGYTF,TRBV9
CASSIGQGTEAFF,TRBV7-8
CASSLPGRIGETQYF,TRBV4-3
CASSQDPGGGTEAFF,TRBV5-6
CASSWGSWTEAFF,TRBV5-3
CASSPGLRGRGAEAFF,TRBV11-2
CASSFGHFNEQFF,TRBV2
CASSLALQGTYEQYF,TRBV7-2
CASSLAQSPGNEQFF,TRBV7-2
CASSQVGPDYTF,TRBV11-2